This T cell receptor (beta chain) was obtained from a study of long-term antiretroviral therapy in people with HIV. Concerning this clone: Its antigen is unidentified.

General study points: Older ART regimens may have been in use when blood was drawn between about 2004 and 2018.

The run of the v3.0 immunoSEQ assay was at survey level. Some clones are missing from TCRdb's copy, which holds only in-frame ones; the method was immunoSEQ multiplex PCR. The sample includes 25,000 to 35,000 clones, roughly 90% of them seen just once. The sample here was unsorted PBMCs, taken 1.8 years after starting antiretroviral therapy. This TCR was recovered from a woman aged 18-30 years with HIV.

The CDR3 coding sequence is TGTGCCAGCAGCCCCGGGGCCAATCAGCCCCAGCATTTT. Protein sequence: CASSPGANQPQHF. The rearrangement uses TRBV5-4 and TRBJ1-5; possible D gene TRBD1, 5 bases. V lost 4 bases and J lost 3, with 8 bases in between. The CDR3 covers 13 residues. Germline loops: CDR1 SGHNT, CDR2 YYREEE (reference sequence).